This section outlines one T cell receptor (beta chain) sequence together with its context. The antigen it binds to is not known. Per-base quality was not reported, and no clone a single base away is much larger than it. One collaborating source in Seattle enrolled patients during active infection and followed them longitudinally through the course of disease. The collaborating institutions used their own protocols to collect whole blood in K2EDTA tubes. Collaborator samples were shipped for TCRbeta analysis as frozen whole blood, isolated PBMCs, or DNA extracted from either sample type. These data come from a study of blood T cell repertoires in COVID-19 (dated by TCRdb to the early 2020s). About the investigation overall: Samples covering the acute and convalescent phases of COVID-19 were provided by collaborators in the United States, Italy and Spain. Where available, HLA class I and class II types were taken from metadata supplied by the sample provider and were not determined by assay-based typing. The prospective study material was composed of cDNA or gDNA derived from T cells, B-cell-depleted T cells, or PBMCs. Subjects who had been exposed to COVID-19, were actively infected with it, or had recovered from it provided the deeply sampled blood TCRbeta repertoires that made up the dataset. The samples were drawn from two sources: the first 160 participants of the ongoing ImmuneRACE study, and 1,200 or so subjects contributed by 6 global collaborators. Sample metadata almost always included a de-identified subject ID, COVID-19 status, age in years and sex. The repertoires were released in a freely available public database intended as a resource for research on the immune response to SARS-CoV-2.

TCRbeta CDR3 regions were amplified from genomic DNA by means of the immunoSEQ Assay, a bias-controlled multiplex PCR. In the source study's methods: The number of nucleated cells in each sample was estimated from the amplification of reference gene primers within the assay. To quantify the absolute abundance of each unique TCRbeta CDR3 rearrangement, sequence reads were collapsed and filtered. For each sample, productive Simpson clonality was calculated as the square root of Simpson's diversity index over productive rearrangements. In its TCRdb copy, this immuneACCESS table keeps in-frame sequences only and misses some clones. Where compared with another copy, unresolved V genes explain less than half of these, and the others have no known cause. V and J calls and clone size are copied from that table; D and trimming were computed from the DNA. The sample profile shows about 180,000 clones; roughly 88% of them were found once. The ten largest clones add up to about 6.7% of the sample.

Unmatched junction bases come to 12, with V trimmed by 0 bases and J by 3 bases. CDR1 and CDR2 are drawn from the germline V gene: MNHNS, SASEGT. The CDR3 has 18 amino acids, counting the end cysteine and phenylalanine. The retained sequence is limited to the CDR3, 54 bases, with the frame set at the first base. Overall study results and their limits: How much clinical and demographic metadata was included differed by source and by participant, and the metadata was provided uncurated.

The chain joins TRBV6-1 to TRBJ2-3; 7 bases in between match TRBD2. The receptor was derived from a woman between 40 and 50 years old with COVID-19, enrolled during active disease. Sequenced material: peripheral blood. CDR3 region: CASSEAPTLAGATDTQYF. The sequenced DNA: TGTGCCAGCAGTGAAGCTCCCACTCTGGCGGGAGCTACAGATACGCAGTATTTT.